One sample yielded the 23 T cell receptor beta chains listed below, sequenced in a study of CD8 T cells in Susac syndrome. Reverse transcription used about 0.45 to 1 ug RNA and random hexamers. TCRdb passed the immunoSEQ multiplex PCR reads through MiXCR, listing each CDR3 protein once. The sample shows roughly 190,000 distinct CDR3 sequences, just under 95% of them seen only once. Source material: CD8+ T cells from PBMCs. The source is a human donor with Susac syndrome.

The CDR3 region has the DNA TGTGCCTGGAGGAACTATAATTCACCCCTCCACTTT. As protein: CAWRNYNSPLHF. V is TRBV30 and J is TRBJ1-6; D unresolved. V was clipped by 3 bases and J by 3 bases, with 3 bases between them. Germline lookup yields CDR1 GTSNPN and CDR2 SVGIG (reference sequence). This CDR3 is 12 amino acids long. Full variable domain (outside the CDR3, taken from reference TRBV30 and TRBJ1-6): SQTIHQWPATLVQPVGSPLSLECTVEGTSNPNLYWYRQAAGRGLQLLFYSVGIGQISSEVPQNLSASRPQDRQFILSSKKLLLSDSGFYLCAWRNYNSPLHFGNGTRLTVT.

The chain links TRBV7-3 to TRBJ2-3; possible D gene TRBD1, 6 bases. V lost 5 bases and J lost 2, with 17 bases in between. The CDR3 covers 16 residues. The germline V gene has CDR1 SGHTA and CDR2 FQGTGA. In DNA form, the CDR3 reads TGTGCCAGCAGCATAAATCCAGGGGCGGACACAGATACGCAGTATTTT. As protein: CASSINPGADTDTQYF.

J is TRBJ2-1 and V is TRBV15; 11 nucleotides agree with TRBD2. The length of the CDR3 is 15 residues. The V and J ends lost 2 bases and 6 bases, in that order; junction bases with no gene match: 3. Germline values: CDR1 LNHNV, CDR2 YYDKDF (reference sequence). CDR3 amino acids: CATSRPSGGSNEQFF. CDR3 nucleotide sequence: TGTGCCACCAGCAGACCTAGCGGGGGGTCCAATGAGCAGTTCTTC.

The chain couples TRBV7-6 to TRBJ2-1; TRBD2 matches 8 bases. The germline V gene has CDR1 SGHVS and CDR2 FNYEAQ. This CDR3 comprises 15 residues. V shed 5 bases, J shed 6 bases, and the junction held 9 bases outside the gene matches. CDR3: CASSPLRGAPNEQFF. The CDR3 bases are TGTGCCAGCAGCCCGCTGCGGGGGGCCCCCAATGAGCAGTTCTTC.

The V and J genes are TRBV6-5 and TRBJ2-7; a weak D match, TRBD2 (5 bases). The CDR3 has 13 amino acids. V gave up 2 bases and J gave up 3 bases, with 8 bases separating them. The germline V gene has CDR1 MNHEY and CDR2 SVGAGI. Here the CDR3 DNA reads TGTGCCAGCAGTTACGGGGAGTTCTACGAGCAGTACTTC. It encodes CASSYGEFYEQYF.

The genes are TRBV25-1 and TRBJ1-2; D not resolved. The V end was cut by 4 bases, the J end by 4 bases, with 10 bases between. This CDR3 has 13 residues. The germline V gene encodes CDR1 MGHDK and CDR2 SYGVNS. CDR3 DNA: TGTGCCAGCAGTGGGGCACCTTTCTATGGCTACACCTTC. It is translated as CASSGAPFYGYTF.

The chain couples TRBV4-1 to TRBJ2-1, with 13 bases matching TRBD2. Germline-derived CDR1 and CDR2 are MGHRA and YSYEKL. CDR3 length: 19 residues. Trimming removed 0 bases from V and 4 bases from J; junction bases left unmatched: 9. In nucleotides, the CDR3 is TGCGCCAGCAGCCAAGAGGAAACTAGCGGGGGGGGGCTTTACAATGAGCAGTTCTTC. Its translation is CASSQEETSGGGLYNEQFF.

The chain combines TRBV20-1 with TRBJ2-3; tentatively, D is TRBD1 or TRBD2 (7 bases each). The germline V and J ends were trimmed by 0 bases and 3 bases, with 10 bases remaining between them. The CDR3 length is 14 residues. Germline CDR1 reads DFQATT; CDR2 reads SNEGSKA (reference sequence). This chain's CDR3 is CSARDRGGTDTQYF. The DNA of the CDR3 is TGCAGTGCTAGAGACAGGGGGGGTACAGATACGCAGTATTTT.

The table lists this clonotype with a few counts. The chain is built from TRBV27 and TRBJ1-3, with D hard to call. Trimming stripped 0 bases from V and 2 bases from J, with 5 bases between. The CDR3 runs 14 residues. CDR1 and CDR2 from the germline V gene are MNHEY and SMNVEV (reference sequence). The CDR3 loop reads CASSLSGPGNTIYF. Here the CDR3 DNA reads TGTGCCAGCAGTTTATCAGGTCCTGGAAACACCATATATTTT.

V and J are TRBV6-2 or TRBV6-3 and TRBJ1-2; D remains unclear. V was clipped by 2 bases and J by 6 bases, with 10 bases between them. Germline CDR1 MNHEY, CDR2 SVGEGT. This CDR3 comprises 13 residues. The CDR3 DNA reads TGTGCCAGCAGTTACGGCCAGTTAAATGGCTACACCTTC. Translated, it gives CASSYGQLNGYTF.

The chain carries TRBV20-1 and TRBJ2-7, with D uncertain. V was cut by 1 base and J by 1 base, with 8 bases left in between. This CDR3 has 13 amino acids. The germline gives CDR1 DFQATT, CDR2 SNEGSKA (reference sequence). Written as DNA, the CDR3 is TGCAGTGCTAGAGGCAGGATGTCCTACGAGCAGTACTTC. Its protein is CSARGRMSYEQYF.

This chain's CDR3 is CASSVVITAIYNEQFF. The CDR3 DNA is TGTGCCAGCAGCGTAGTAATTACAGCGATCTACAATGAGCAGTTCTTC. The V call is TRBV9, the J call TRBJ2-1; no clear D gene. The CDR3 has 16 residues. Trimming left V 0 bases short and J 3 bases short, with 13 bases between. Looked up from germline, CDR1 is SGDLS and CDR2 is YYNGEE.

The chain recombines TRBV27 with TRBJ2-5; D may match TRBD1 or TRBD2 (5 bases each). This CDR3 has 16 residues. CDR1 and CDR2 from the germline V gene are MNHEY and SMNVEV (reference sequence). V lost 8 bases, J lost 3 bases, and 22 bases lay in between. The CDR3 nucleotides read TGTGCCAGCGCAAATCTTCCGGGACCTCCTAAAGAGACCCAGTACTTC. Its protein product is CASANLPGPPKETQYF.

The sample holds one count of this clonotype. This chain joins TRBV6-5 and TRBJ2-5; 8 bases fit TRBD2. V trimming: 4 bases; J trimming: 4 bases; junction bases outside the gene matches: 8. The CDR3 is 15 amino acids. Per germline, CDR1 MNHEY and CDR2 SVGAGI. CDR3 nucleotides: TGTGCCAGCAGTTCCGGAAGGACTAGCCGAGAGACCCAGTACTTC. Residues: CASSSGRTSRETQYF.

The rearrangement uses TRBV3-1 and TRBJ2-3; 9 nucleotides agree with TRBD2. CDR1 LGHDT and CDR2 YNNKEL come from the germline V gene (reference sequence). There are 16 residues in the CDR3. After removal of 3 bases from V and 0 bases from J, the junction contained 4 bases not matched to a gene. CDR3 loop: CASSHGLATSTDTQYF. CDR3 in DNA: TGTGCCAGCAGCCATGGACTAGCGACCAGCACAGATACGCAGTATTTT.

This rearrangement joins TRBV20-1 to TRBJ2-5; 7 bases agree with TRBD1. Germline CDR1 and CDR2: DFQATT and SNEGSKA (reference sequence). CDR3 size: 16 residues. J lost 4 bases, V lost 0 bases, and 11 bases had no gene match. DNA for the CDR3: TGCAGTGCTAGAGATCGGGACAGCCTCGACCTAGAGACCCAGTACTTC. As protein: CSARDRDSLDLETQYF.

The gene calls are TRBV25-1 and TRBJ1-2; a possible D gene is TRBD1 (5 bases). Germline V gene data show CDR1 as MGHDK and CDR2 as SYGVNS. V was clipped by 5 bases and J by 6 bases, with 13 bases between them. The CDR3 is made up of 13 amino acids. The CDR3 loop is CASSHLGADGYTF. CDR3 in DNA: TGTGCCAGCAGTCACTTAGGGGCGGATGGCTACACCTTC.

Comment on this clonotype: At one end, the junction sequence differs from germline, possibly due to a read error. The chain joins TRBV29-1 to TRBJ2-3; no clear D. The CDR3 length is 9 residues. Germline CDR1 and CDR2: SQVTM and ANQGSEA. CDR3 in amino acids: CSVVTPPDF. DNA of the CDR3: TGCAGCGTTGTTACCCCCCCCGATTTT.

The chain recombines TRBV3-1 with TRBJ2-7; TRBD1 matches at 11 bases. V was pared by 5 bases and J by 5 bases, with 8 bases of the junction left unmatched. The CDR3 runs 15 residues. Germline values: CDR1 LGHDT, CDR2 YNNKEL (reference sequence). CDR3 residues: CASSVGTGGNNEQYF. The CDR3 region has the DNA TGTGCCAGCAGCGTTGGGACAGGGGGAAATAACGAGCAGTACTTC.

The CDR3 protein is CASSEGQPNEKLFF. The CDR3 coding sequence is TGCGCCAGCAGTGAGGGACAGCCTAATGAAAAACTGTTTTTT. The chain has TRBV10-2 and TRBJ1-4; D may be TRBD1 (6 bases). CDR3 length equals 14 residues. Germline lookup yields CDR1 WSHSY and CDR2 SAAADI. Trimming removed 2 bases from V and 3 bases from J, with 7 bases in between.

V gene TRBV4-1 combines with J gene TRBJ2-1; possibly TRBD2 for D (5 bases). Trimming cost V 6 bases and J 6 bases, with 15 bases left between them. Germline V gene lookup returns CDR1 MGHRA and CDR2 YSYEKL. This CDR3 is built from 14 residues. CDR3 DNA: TGCGCCAGCAGTTCCCAAGAGGGCGGCAATGAGCAGTTCTTC. It specifies CASSSQEGGNEQFF.

The V and J genes are TRBV27 and TRBJ1-5; D remains ambiguous. Germline CDR1 and CDR2: MNHEY and SMNVEV (reference sequence). V shed 3 bases and J shed 2 bases, with 8 bases lying between them. The CDR3 length is 14 residues. The CDR3 region has the DNA TGTGCCAGCAGTTTTGGACTAGGCAATCAGCCCCAGCATTTT. This encodes CASSFGLGNQPQHF.

This chain links TRBV7-9 with TRBJ2-5, with TRBD1 as a possible D gene (6 bases). The CDR3 has 15 residues. Germline CDR1 SEHNR, CDR2 FQNEAQ (reference sequence). The V gene lost 6 bases and the J gene lost 1 base, with 15 bases spanning the gap. In DNA form, the CDR3 reads TGTGCCAGCAGTCTCCGGGACACCTTCCAAGAGACCCAGTACTTC. Protein product: CASSLRDTFQETQYF. Looking up the rest from reference TRBV7-9 and TRBJ2-5 gives the full variable domain: DTGVSQNPRHKITKRGQNVTFRCDPISEHNRLYWYRQTLGQGPEFLTYFQNEAQLEKSRLLSDRFSAERPKGSFSTLEIQRTEQGDSAMYLCASSLRDTFQETQYFGPGTRLLVL.